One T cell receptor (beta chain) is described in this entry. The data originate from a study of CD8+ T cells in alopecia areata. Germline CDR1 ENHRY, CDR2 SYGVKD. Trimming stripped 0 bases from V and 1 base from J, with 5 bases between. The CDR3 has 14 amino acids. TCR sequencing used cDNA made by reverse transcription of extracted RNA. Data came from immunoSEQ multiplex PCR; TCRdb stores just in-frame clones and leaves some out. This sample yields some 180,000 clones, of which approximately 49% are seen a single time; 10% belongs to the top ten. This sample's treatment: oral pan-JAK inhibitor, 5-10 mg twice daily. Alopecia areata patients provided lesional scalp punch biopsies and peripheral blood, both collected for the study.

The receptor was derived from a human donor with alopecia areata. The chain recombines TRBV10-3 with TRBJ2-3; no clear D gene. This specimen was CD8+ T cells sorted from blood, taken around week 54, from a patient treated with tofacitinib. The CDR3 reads CAISESGRTDTQYF. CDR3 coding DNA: TGTGCCATCAGTGAGTCTGGGCGCACAGATACGCAGTATTTT.